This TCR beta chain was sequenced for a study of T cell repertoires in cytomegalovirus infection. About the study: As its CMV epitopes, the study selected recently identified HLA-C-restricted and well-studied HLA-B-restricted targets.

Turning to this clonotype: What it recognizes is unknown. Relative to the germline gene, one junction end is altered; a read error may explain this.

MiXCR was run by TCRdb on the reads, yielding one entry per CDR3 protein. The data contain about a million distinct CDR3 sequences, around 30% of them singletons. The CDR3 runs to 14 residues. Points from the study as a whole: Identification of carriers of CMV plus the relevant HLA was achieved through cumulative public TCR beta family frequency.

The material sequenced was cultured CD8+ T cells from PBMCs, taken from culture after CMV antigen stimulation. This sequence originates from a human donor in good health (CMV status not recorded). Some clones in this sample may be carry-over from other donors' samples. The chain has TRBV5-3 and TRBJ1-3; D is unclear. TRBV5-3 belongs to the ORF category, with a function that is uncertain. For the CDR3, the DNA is TGTGCCAGCAGCTTAGGAGAGTGGGGAAACACCATATATTTT. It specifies CASSLGEWGNTIYF.